These 7 T cell receptor beta chains originate from one sample sequenced in a study of T-cell reconstitution after alpha-beta-depleted transplantation in children. Preparing the TCRbeta library involved the use of unique molecular identifiers. TCRdb processed the PCR reads anew with MiXCR; each CDR3 protein has one entry. The data hold 450,000 to 600,000 distinct CDR3 sequences, with approximately 20% observed a single time. The sample was PBMCs from the stem cell graft donor, taken from the stem cell graft. Receptor source: a human donor who donated a stem cell graft to a child with acute lymphoblastic leukemia.

This clonotype was detected only a few times. This sequence joins TRBV6-4 and TRBJ2-1; 7 bases fit TRBD2. J gave up 0 bases and V 0 bases, and 17 bases lay outside the gene matches. The CDR3 contains 21 residues. Germline CDR1 and CDR2: MRHNA and SNTAGT. CDR3 nucleotide sequence: TGTGCCAGCAGTGACTCATGTAAGCGGGACCAACTCCTTAGCTCCTACAATGAGCAGTTCTTC. Encoded protein: CASSDSCKRDQLLSSYNEQFF.

The gene calls are TRBV5-6 and TRBJ1-1, with TRBD1 matching over 7 bases. The CDR3 contains 16 residues. The germline V gene encodes CDR1 SGHDT and CDR2 YYEEEE. Trimming cost V 0 bases and J 5 bases; bases outside gene matches: 10. CDR3 nucleotides: TGTGCCAGCAGCTTGGGGCCTCGGACAGGAGGGACTGAAGCTTTCTTT. Protein product: CASSLGPRTGGTEAFF.

The J gene is TRBJ2-1, the V gene TRBV7-9; 7 bases agree with TRBD1. CDR1 is SEHNR, CDR2 FQNEAQ, per germline (reference sequence). This CDR3 region has 17 residues. J lost 7 bases, V lost 4 bases, and 16 bases had no gene match. The CDR3 nucleotides are TGTGCCAGCAGCTCCTGGACAGGAGCCCGAAATCCGAATGAGCAGTTCTTC. Its protein product is CASSSWTGARNPNEQFF.

The CDR3 bases are TGCGCCAGCAGCTTGGTGGGACAGGGCATCAAAAACATTCAGTACTTC. Encoded protein: CASSLVGQGIKNIQYF. This chain uses TRBV5-1 with TRBJ2-4; TRBD1 agrees at 9 bases. V was pared by 0 bases and J by 3 bases, with 4 bases of the junction left unmatched. The germline CDR1 and CDR2 sequences are SGHRS and YFSETQ. The CDR3 is 16 residues long. The variable domain in full, completed from reference TRBV5-1 and TRBJ2-4, reads KAGVTQTPRYLIKTRGQQVTLSCSPISGHRSVSWYQQTPGQGLQFLFEYFSETQRNKGNFPGRFSGRQFSNSRSEMNVSTLELGDSALYLCASSLVGQGIKNIQYFGAGTRLSVL.

The V and J genes are TRBV20-1 and TRBJ2-1, with 9 bases lining up with TRBD2. J lost 2 bases, V lost 7 bases, and 6 bases had no gene match. CDR3 size: 14 residues. Per the germline V gene, CDR1 is DFQATT and CDR2 is SNEGSKA (reference sequence). As DNA, the CDR3 is TGCAGTGTCGCAGCGGGAGGTACCTACAATGAGCAGTTCTTC. The encoded protein is CSVAAGGTYNEQFF.

This clonotype was counted between two and nine times. The chain uses TRBV20-1 and TRBJ2-7; 8 nucleotides agree with TRBD1. Trimming cost V 3 bases and J 3 bases; bases outside gene matches: 10. Germline V lookup: CDR1 DFQATT, CDR2 SNEGSKA (reference sequence). The CDR3 is 15 residues long. CDR3 coding DNA: TGCAGTGCTAGCAAGACAACGACAGGGGTCTACGAGCAGTACTTC. This sequence encodes CSASKTTTGVYEQYF.

This chain links TRBV19 with TRBJ1-1; 10 bases line up with TRBD1. Germline V CDR1 and CDR2: LNHDA, SQIVND (reference sequence). V lost 6 bases and J lost 4; bases outside the gene matches: 8. The CDR3 is 15 residues long. Written as DNA, the CDR3 is TGTGCCAGTAGGAGCCCGGACAGGGGGAGCACTGAAGCTTTCTTT. Encoded protein: CASRSPDRGSTEAFF.